A single sample gave rise to the 30 T cell receptor beta chains below, sequenced in a study of response to subunit inactivated influenza vaccine. TCRdb reprocessed the RT-PCR reads via MiXCR and lists one record per CDR3 protein. This table has about 520,000 distinct CDR3 sequences, around 7.9% appearing once. This specimen consisted of PBMCs from blood, obtained 23 to 25 months after vaccination. Every receptor here comes from a man in his fifties or sixties who received an inactivated influenza vaccine.

This clonotype was seen more than once but under ten times. V usage is TRBV27 and J usage is TRBJ2-3; the match to TRBD2 covers 12 bases. There are 16 residues in the CDR3. Germline CDR1 MNHEY, CDR2 SMNVEV (reference sequence). The junction had 4 bases not matched to a gene; V was cut back by 6 bases and J by 0 bases. The CDR3 loop is CASSRLAGVSTDTQYF. For the CDR3, the DNA is TGTGCCAGCAGCCGACTAGCGGGGGTTAGCACAGATACGCAGTATTTT.

This chain uses TRBV4-1 with TRBJ1-4; D remains unclear. This CDR3 is built from 14 residues. CDR1 and CDR2 (germline): MGHRA, YSYEKL. V shed 0 bases and J shed 8 bases, with 10 bases lying between them. The CDR3 protein is CASSQESDDEKLFF. CDR3 nucleotides: TGCGCCAGCAGCCAAGAGTCAGATGACGAAAAACTGTTTTTT.

This clonotype appeared a few times. The gene calls are TRBV3-1 and TRBJ1-6; no clear D gene. V gave up 6 bases and J gave up 1 base, with 10 bases separating them. Germline loops: CDR1 LGHDT, CDR2 YNNKEL (reference sequence). The CDR3 consists of 15 residues. CDR3 in DNA: TGTGCCAGCAGTACTGAGGCGTCCTATAATTCACCCCTCCACTTT. Amino acids: CASSTEASYNSPLHF.

This clonotype was counted a few times. This rearrangement joins TRBV5-6 to TRBJ2-1; 10 positions match TRBD2. There are 16 residues in the CDR3. The germline CDR1 and CDR2 sequences are SGHDT and YYEEEE. Unmatched junction bases numbered 9, after V lost 2 bases and J lost 7 bases. The CDR3 coding sequence is TGTGCCAGCAGCTTATCTTGGAGCGGGAGGGGTAATGAGCAGTTCTTC. Its translation is CASSLSWSGRGNEQFF.

This clonotype has more than one count but fewer than ten. The rearrangement links TRBV30 to TRBJ2-3, with D maybe TRBD1 (7 bases). Deletions cut 4 bases from V and 0 bases from J, with 17 bases between. This CDR3 comprises 16 residues. Germline V gives CDR1 GTSNPN, CDR2 SVGIG (reference sequence). The CDR3 sequence: CAWNPKTGTSTDTQYF. In DNA, the CDR3 is TGTGCCTGGAACCCAAAGACAGGGACTAGCACAGATACGCAGTATTTT.

This clonotype was counted ten times or more. The CDR3 DNA reads TGTGCCAGCAGCAATTTCTTAACCTCTGGAAACACCATATATTTT. It yields the protein CASSNFLTSGNTIYF. The chain has TRBV21-1 and TRBJ1-3. TRBV21-1 is labeled a pseudogene. The CDR3 consists of 15 residues.

This clonotype was seen a handful of times. The V call is TRBV19, the J call TRBJ2-2, with 10 nucleotides matching TRBD1. The CDR3 totals 13 residues. Per the germline V gene, CDR1 is LNHDA and CDR2 is SQIVND (reference sequence). V dropped 11 bases and J dropped 4; count of bases not matched to a gene: 4. CDR3 loop: CASDRGITGELFF. Here the CDR3 DNA reads TGTGCCTCGGACAGGGGGATCACCGGGGAGCTGTTTTTT.

This clonotype was detected only a few times. V gene TRBV5-6 combines with J gene TRBJ2-3; no definite D call. Trimming cost V 2 bases and J 2 bases, with 9 bases left between them. The CDR3 loop spans 14 amino acids. The germline V gene has CDR1 SGHDT and CDR2 YYEEEE. CDR3 amino acids: CASSFSIYTDTQYF. CDR3 bases: TGTGCCAGCAGCTTTAGCATATACACAGATACGCAGTATTTT.

The chain employs TRBV5-8 and TRBJ2-7; 7 bases fit TRBD2. The CDR3 sequence is 15 residues long. Germline V gene sequence: CDR1 SGHTS, CDR2 YDEGEE. The V and J ends lost 4 bases and 3 bases, in that order; junction bases with no gene match: 10. The CDR3 region has the DNA TGTGCCAGCAGCCCGGATGGACTAGGCGGCTACGAGCAGTACTTC. Its translation: CASSPDGLGGYEQYF.

This clonotype was recorded a few times. J is TRBJ2-2 and V is TRBV10-3; 7 bases are a match to TRBD1. V lost 6 bases and J lost 3; bases outside the gene matches: 7. Germline CDR1 is ENHRY and CDR2 is SYGVKD. The CDR3 is 15 amino acids. The CDR3 DNA reads TGTGCCATCAGCTTTGGGACAGACTACACCGGGGAGCTGTTTTTT. The encoded protein is CAISFGTDYTGELFF.

This clonotype turned up a few times. The chain combines TRBV7-2 with TRBJ2-5; 7 bases fit TRBD2. The length of the CDR3 is 13 residues. Looked up from germline, CDR1 is SGHTA and CDR2 is FQGNSA. V lost 6 bases, J lost 7 bases, and 8 bases stayed unmatched. CDR3 nucleotides: TGTGCCAGCAGGCTAGCGGAGGGAGGGACCCAGTACTTC. This encodes CASRLAEGGTQYF.

A few counts support this clonotype. The chain couples TRBV5-1 to TRBJ2-1, with a tentative D call TRBD1 (6 bases). CDR1 and CDR2 from the germline V gene are SGHRS and YFSETQ. The CDR3 is made up of 15 amino acids. Trimming shortened V by 3 bases and J by 6 bases, and 16 bases separated the two germline ends. The CDR3 sequence is CASSSRGGGGNEQFF. The CDR3 nucleotides read TGCGCCAGCAGCTCCAGGGGTGGTGGGGGCAATGAGCAGTTCTTC.

The rearrangement uses TRBV10-3 and TRBJ1-4; TRBD1 matches 7 bases. This CDR3 is 15 amino acids long. V trimming: 3 bases; J trimming: 5 bases; junction bases outside the gene matches: 6. In germline, CDR1 is ENHRY, CDR2 SYGVKD. The CDR3: CAISELGGANEKLFF. The CDR3 nucleotides read TGTGCCATCAGTGAATTAGGGGGCGCGAATGAAAAACTGTTTTTT.

This clonotype was seen only a few times. The chain links TRBV5-1 to TRBJ2-2; maybe TRBD2 (6 bases). The length of the CDR3 is 15 residues. The germline gives CDR1 SGHRS, CDR2 YFSETQ. V was trimmed by 0 bases and J by 6 bases, leaving 12 bases between them. CDR3 region: CASSLVSSAAGELFF. Written as DNA, the CDR3 is TGCGCCAGCAGCTTGGTTTCTAGCGCGGCCGGGGAGCTGTTTTTT.

This clonotype was seen only a few times. The V and J genes are TRBV29-1 and TRBJ2-6; D gene uncertain. This CDR3 has 14 residues. Germline CDR1 is SQVTM and CDR2 is ANQGSEA. The ends were cut back, 3 bases at V and 0 bases at J, with 6 bases in the middle. CDR3 residues: CSVDESSGANVLTF. As DNA, the CDR3 is TGCAGCGTTGATGAGAGCTCTGGGGCCAACGTCCTGACTTTC.

CDR3 residues: CASSHTQRVQETQYF. The DNA of the CDR3 is TGTGCCAGCAGCCACACACAAAGAGTACAAGAGACCCAGTACTTC. The chain is built from TRBV7-6 and TRBJ2-5; D unclear. Germline CDR1 SGHVS, CDR2 FNYEAQ. Trimming left V 5 bases short and J 2 bases short, with 15 bases between. CDR3 length equals 15 residues.

This clonotype appeared many times. The rearrangement links TRBV21-1 to TRBJ2-3; the table calls TRBD1, which could not be checked here. TRBV21-1 is recorded as a pseudogene. The CDR3 is 15 amino acids. The CDR3 protein is CASSLPGRSTDTQYF. DNA for the CDR3: TGTGCCAGCAGCTTACCCGGGCGTAGCACAGATACGCAGTATTTT.

V usage is TRBV25-1 and J usage is TRBJ2-3; D not resolved. V lost 2 bases, J lost 2 bases, and 11 bases lay in between. This CDR3 has 15 residues. CDR1 is MGHDK and CDR2 is SYGVNS in the germline V gene. The CDR3 is CASSEEGALTDTQYF. The CDR3, as DNA: TGTGCCAGCAGTGAAGAAGGAGCCCTCACAGATACGCAGTATTTT.

This clonotype was seen at least ten times. This chain uses TRBV4-1 with TRBJ2-5; D is unclear. Germline loops: CDR1 MGHRA, CDR2 YSYEKL. Trimming pared 4 bases from V and 3 bases from J, leaving 12 bases between. The CDR3 runs 14 residues. CDR3 bases: TGCGCCAGCAGCCTGAGCGTATCTGAAGAGACCCAGTACTTC. This encodes CASSLSVSEETQYF.

This clonotype was recorded a few times. The rearrangement joins TRBV19 to TRBJ2-5, with D possibly being TRBD2 (5 bases). V lost 2 bases to trimming and J lost 4 bases, with 17 bases between them. Germline CDR1 and CDR2: LNHDA and SQIVND (reference sequence). The CDR3 sequence is 16 residues long. The CDR3 here is CASSIRSRDARETQYF. Here the CDR3 DNA reads TGTGCCAGTAGTATACGGTCGAGGGATGCACGAGAGACCCAGTACTTC.

This clonotype has ten or more counts. CDR3 region: CASSQELGYEQYF. As DNA, the CDR3 is TGTGCCAGCAGCCAAGAGCTAGGATACGAGCAGTACTTC. V gene TRBV3-1 combines with J gene TRBJ2-7, with D unresolved. Per germline, CDR1 LGHDT and CDR2 YNNKEL (reference sequence). V lost 0 bases to trimming and J lost 4 bases, with 7 bases between them. This CDR3 comprises 13 residues.

This clonotype showed up just a few times. The CDR3 protein is CSAPRGFNSPLHF. In DNA form, the CDR3 reads TGCAGTGCCCCGAGGGGCTTCAATTCACCCCTCCACTTT. The chain carries TRBV20-1 and TRBJ1-6; possibly TRBD1 for D (5 bases). CDR3 length: 13 residues. V was pared by 6 bases and J by 7 bases, with 13 bases between. Germline CDR1 is DFQATT and CDR2 is SNEGSKA (reference sequence).

Only a few counts were recorded for this clonotype. V gene TRBV10-3 combines with J gene TRBJ2-1; 11 bases are shared with TRBD1. V was pared by 4 bases and J by 7 bases, with 9 bases of the junction left unmatched. CDR1 and CDR2 from the germline V gene are ENHRY and SYGVKD. The CDR3 is 16 residues long. The CDR3 here is CAISGGPGTGGNEQFF. The CDR3 DNA is TGTGCCATCAGTGGTGGGCCCGGGACAGGGGGAAATGAGCAGTTCTTC.

The chain employs TRBV29-1 and TRBJ2-7; D call uncertain. V was pared by 2 bases and J by 3 bases, with 14 bases between. The CDR3 loop spans 14 amino acids. CDR1 and CDR2 (germline): SQVTM, ANQGSEA. CDR3 amino acids: CSVERGGTGYEQYF. CDR3 nucleotides: TGCAGCGTTGAAAGAGGTGGTACTGGCTACGAGCAGTACTTC.

V usage is TRBV27 and J usage is TRBJ2-5; D is possibly TRBD1 or TRBD2 (5 bases each). Trimming took off 7 bases at V and 4 bases at J, with 16 bases between the two ends. Germline CDR1 and CDR2: MNHEY and SMNVEV (reference sequence). The CDR3 runs 14 residues. CDR3 sequence (DNA): TGTGCCAGCAACGCCTTGGGACCGGGAGAGACCCAGTACTTC. It encodes CASNALGPGETQYF.

This clonotype was counted many times. The chain uses TRBV20-1 and TRBJ2-7; D is unclear. V lost 3 bases and J lost 2, with 8 bases in between. Germline V CDR1 and CDR2: DFQATT, SNEGSKA (reference sequence). The CDR3 is 12 residues long. CDR3 sequence: CSAREGAYEQYF. The CDR3 DNA reads as TGCAGTGCTAGGGAAGGAGCCTACGAGCAGTACTTC.

The chain joins TRBV5-1 to TRBJ2-1; D gene uncertain. Germline V CDR1 and CDR2: SGHRS, YFSETQ. The CDR3 extends over 13 amino acids. V was clipped by 4 bases and J by 8 bases, with 13 bases between them. The CDR3 nucleotides are TGCGCCAGCAGCCCCGCCATAGGATATGAGCAGTTCTTC. Translated, it gives CASSPAIGYEQFF.

The chain employs TRBV29-1 and TRBJ1-5; 12 nucleotides line up with TRBD1. Trimming cost V 6 bases and J 6 bases; bases outside gene matches: 3. CDR1 and CDR2 (germline): SQVTM, ANQGSEA. This CDR3 has 13 residues. CDR3 in amino acids: CSVGDRGPQPQHF. DNA for the CDR3: TGCAGCGTGGGGGACAGGGGGCCTCAGCCCCAGCATTTT.

This clonotype was seen a few times. This chain links TRBV2 with TRBJ1-3; a possible D gene is TRBD1 (5 bases). Germline V gene sequence: CDR1 SNHLY, CDR2 FYNNEI. Trimming removed 7 bases from V and 0 bases from J, with 13 bases in between. This CDR3 is 15 amino acids long. As DNA, the CDR3 is TGTGCCAGCAAGTGGGAGGGACTCTCTGGAAACACCATATATTTT. Protein sequence: CASKWEGLSGNTIYF. Full variable domain (remainder filled in from reference TRBV2 and TRBJ1-3): EPEVTQTPSHQVTQMGQEVILRCVPISNHLYFYWYRQILGQKVEFLVSFYNNEISEKSEIFDDQFSVERPDGSNFTLKIRSTKLEDSAMYFCASKWEGLSGNTIYFGEGSWLTVV.

The V call is TRBV6-1, the J call TRBJ2-5, with D tentatively TRBD2 (5 bases). Trimming stripped 6 bases from V and 5 bases from J, with 19 bases between. The germline CDR1 and CDR2 sequences are MNHNS and SASEGT. This CDR3 spans 15 amino acids. The CDR3 sequence: CASRLNRGFGETQYF. The CDR3 bases are TGTGCCAGCAGACTCAATCGAGGGTTCGGGGAGACCCAGTACTTC.